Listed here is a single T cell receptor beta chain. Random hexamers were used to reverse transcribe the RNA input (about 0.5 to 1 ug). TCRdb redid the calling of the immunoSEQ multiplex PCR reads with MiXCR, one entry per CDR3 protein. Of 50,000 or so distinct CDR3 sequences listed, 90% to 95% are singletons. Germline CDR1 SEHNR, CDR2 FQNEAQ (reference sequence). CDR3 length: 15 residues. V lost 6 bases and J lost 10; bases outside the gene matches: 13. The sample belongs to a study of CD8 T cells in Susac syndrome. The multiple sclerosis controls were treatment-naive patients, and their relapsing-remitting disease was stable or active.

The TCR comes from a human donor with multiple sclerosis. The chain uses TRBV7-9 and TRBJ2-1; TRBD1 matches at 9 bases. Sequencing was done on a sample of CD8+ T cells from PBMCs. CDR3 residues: CASRASGTGYWEQFF. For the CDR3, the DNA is TGTGCCAGCAGAGCATCCGGGACAGGGTATTGGGAGCAGTTCTTC.